Given below is one TCR beta chain in context. No antigen is known for it. V was clipped by 10 bases and J by 4 bases; unmatched bases: 6. CDR1 and CDR2 (germline): SNHLY, FYNNEI. The CDR3 totals 13 residues. The method was immunoSEQ multiplex PCR; TCRdb's version includes in-frame clones alone and lacks a portion of them. This table holds 55,000 to 75,000 clones, 90% to 95% found once. The record originates from a study of cytomegalovirus exposure and HLA in healthy donors. General study points: Reported results showed that the classifier diagnosed cytomegalovirus status with high specificity and sensitivity. Confirmation in vitro established that three CMV-associated chains were specific for CMV antigens. In the roughly 120 validation repertoires, a later analysis found that first-cohort TCR clusters tended to co-occur.

The sample consisted of PBMCs. This receptor was obtained from a man in his late teens or twenties in good health and CMV-seropositive. The rearrangement links TRBV2 to TRBJ2-7; 11 bases are shared with TRBD1. In DNA, the CDR3 is TGTGCCACCACCCGGGACAGGGGGTACGAGCAGTACTTC. This encodes CATTRDRGYEQYF. The full variable domain, in which reference TRBV2 and TRBJ2-7 provide the parts outside the CDR3, is EPEVTQTPSHQVTQMGQEVILRCVPISNHLYFYWYRQILGQKVEFLVSFYNNEISEKSEIFDDQFSVERPDGSNFTLKIRSTKLEDSAMYFCATTRDRGYEQYFGPGTRLTVT.